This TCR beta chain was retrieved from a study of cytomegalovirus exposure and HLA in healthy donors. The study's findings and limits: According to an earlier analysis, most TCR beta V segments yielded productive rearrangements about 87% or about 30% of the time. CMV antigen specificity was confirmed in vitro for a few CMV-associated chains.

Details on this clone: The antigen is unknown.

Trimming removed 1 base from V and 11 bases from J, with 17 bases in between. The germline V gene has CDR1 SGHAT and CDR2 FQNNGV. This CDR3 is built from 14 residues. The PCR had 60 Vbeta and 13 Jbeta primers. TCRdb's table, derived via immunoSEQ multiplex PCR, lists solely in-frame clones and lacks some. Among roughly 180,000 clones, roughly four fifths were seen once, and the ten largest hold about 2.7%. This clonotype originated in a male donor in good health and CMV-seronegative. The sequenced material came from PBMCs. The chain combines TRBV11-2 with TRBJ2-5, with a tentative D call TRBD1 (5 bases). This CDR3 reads CASSLAPGISEQYF. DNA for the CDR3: TGTGCCAGCAGCTTAGCACCAGGGATATCGGAGCAGTACTTC.